Listed here are 32 T cell receptor beta chains from one sample, sequenced in a study of blood T cell repertoires in COVID-19. Assay used: immunoSEQ multiplex PCR; TCRdb lists only in-frame clones, some missing. Of tens of thousands of clones in the sample, approximately 89% were seen once. Input material: peripheral blood. All receptors derive from a man aged 50-60 years with acute or convalescent COVID-19.

CDR3 region: CASSQGRRTDTQYF. CDR3 DNA: TGTGCCAGCAGCCAAGGCCGGAGAACAGATACGCAGTATTTT. The chain combines TRBV3-1 (or the pseudogene TRBV3-2) with TRBJ2-3, with no clear D. There are 14 residues in the CDR3. Germline CDR1 reads LGHDT; CDR2 reads YNNKEL (reference sequence). V dropped 1 base and J dropped 3 bases, with 8 bases sitting between them.

Worth noting for this clone: The junction departs from the called germline gene at one end, perhaps through a read error. J is TRBJ2-7 and V is TRBV3-1 (or the pseudogene TRBV3-2); the D gene is possibly TRBD2 (6 bases). This CDR3 has 16 residues. The germline V gene encodes CDR1 LGHDT and CDR2 YNNKEL (reference sequence). CDR3 in DNA: TGTACCAGCAGCCAGCCAGGAGGGGACGGTTCCTACGAGCAGTACTTC. Translating it yields CTSSQPGGDGSYEQYF.

This clone occurred once. J is TRBJ1-4 and V is TRBV7-2; 7 bases line up with TRBD1. V trimming: 5 bases; J trimming: 4 bases; junction bases outside the gene matches: 10. CDR1 and CDR2 (germline): SGHTA, FQGNSA. The CDR3 consists of 16 residues. In nucleotides, the CDR3 is TGTGCCAGCAGCGCTAGACCGGGACAGATTAATGAAAAACTGTTTTTT. Translation gives CASSARPGQINEKLFF.

The V call is TRBV5-1, the J call TRBJ2-1; weak D call: TRBD1 (6 bases). The V end lost 0 bases, the J end lost 0 bases, and 13 bases lay between the germline ends. CDR3 length: 17 amino acids. The germline CDR1 and CDR2 sequences are SGHRS and YFSETQ. As DNA, the CDR3 is TGCGCCAGCAGCTTGGCCTATACAGGGAGCTCCTACAATGAGCAGTTCTTC. Amino acid sequence: CASSLAYTGSSYNEQFF.

The chain joins TRBV29-1 to TRBJ2-3, with 10 bases lining up with TRBD2. J gave up 0 bases and V 4 bases, and 7 bases lay outside the gene matches. Germline CDR1 is SQVTM and CDR2 is ANQGSEA. The CDR3 consists of 16 residues. The CDR3 DNA reads as TGCAGCGTTGTTAGGGCTAGCGGGAGTAGCACAGATACGCAGTATTTT. It specifies CSVVRASGSSTDTQYF.

The chain couples TRBV29-1 to TRBJ2-1; perhaps TRBD1 as D (5 bases). The CDR3 totals 11 residues. From germline, CDR1 is SQVTM and CDR2 ANQGSEA. V was clipped by 6 bases and J by 8 bases, with 11 bases between them. The CDR3 region is CSVYQGHEQFF. The CDR3 DNA follows: TGCAGCGTCTACCAGGGCCATGAGCAGTTCTTC.

This clone was seen a single time. The rearrangement uses TRBV5-6 and TRBJ2-1, with 8 bases that match TRBD1. V shed 0 bases, J shed 4 bases, and the junction held 0 bases outside the gene matches. Germline CDR1 is SGHDT and CDR2 is YYEEEE. The CDR3 runs 14 residues. CDR3: CASSLGTGYNEQFF. In nucleotides, the CDR3 is TGTGCCAGCAGCTTGGGGACAGGGTACAATGAGCAGTTCTTC. Variable domain in full (rest from reference TRBV5-6 and TRBJ2-1): DAGVTQSPTHLIKTRGQQVTLRCSPKSGHDTVSWYQQALGQGPQFIFQYYEEEERQRGNFPDRFSGHQFPNYSSELNVNALLLGDSALYLCASSLGTGYNEQFFGPGTRLTVL.

This chain links TRBV7-2 with TRBJ2-5, with D perhaps matching TRBD2 (7 bases). Germline CDR1 SGHTA, CDR2 FQGNSA. This CDR3 is 16 amino acids long. V lost 1 base and J lost 5, with 17 bases in between. This chain's CDR3 is CASSLGPKGGQETQYF. The CDR3, as DNA: TGTGCCAGCAGCTTAGGCCCTAAGGGGGGGCAGGAGACCCAGTACTTC.

The chain employs TRBV7-2 and TRBJ2-2; TRBD2 might be the D (5 bases). Germline V lookup: CDR1 SGHTA, CDR2 FQGNSA. CDR3 length: 14 residues. V dropped 6 bases and J dropped 3 bases, with 11 bases sitting between them. This chain's CDR3 is CASSRTGDTGELFF. Written as DNA, the CDR3 is TGTGCCAGCAGTCGGACCGGGGACACCGGGGAGCTGTTTTTT.

CDR3 nucleotide sequence: TGTGCCAGCAGTACAGGGACGGTCTATGGCTACACCTTC. This sequence encodes CASSTGTVYGYTF. The rearrangement joins TRBV12-3 or TRBV12-4 to TRBJ1-2; TRBD1 is a possible D gene (6 bases). V shed 5 bases and J shed 4 bases, with 11 bases lying between them. This CDR3 region has 13 residues.

The chain uses TRBV5-4 and TRBJ1-1; the D is unclear. Deletions cut 3 bases from V and 1 base from J, with 10 bases between. There are 14 residues in the CDR3. Germline V CDR1 and CDR2: SGHNT, YYREEE (reference sequence). The CDR3 sequence is CASSWSSGNTEAFF. The CDR3 nucleotides are TGTGCCAGCAGCTGGTCCTCAGGGAACACTGAAGCTTTCTTT.

This clone turned up a few times. J is TRBJ1-6 and V is TRBV12-3 or TRBV12-4; D is unclear. The V gene lost 3 bases and the J gene lost 9 bases, with 9 bases spanning the gap. The length of the CDR3 is 13 residues. The DNA for the CDR3 is TGTGCCAGCAGTTTGTACTTGCGTTCACCCCTCCACTTT. Its translation: CASSLYLRSPLHF.

The CDR3 nucleotides read TGTGCCAGCAGCCGGACTAGCGGCACAGATACGCAGTATTTT. Its protein product is CASSRTSGTDTQYF. The rearrangement joins TRBV11-2 to TRBJ2-3, with 9 bases fitting TRBD2. CDR3 length: 14 amino acids. Germline-derived CDR1 and CDR2 are SGHAT and FQNNGV. The trim removed 5 bases at V and 1 base at J, leaving 1 base unmatched. Full variable domain (rest looked up from reference TRBV11-2 and TRBJ2-3): EAGVAQSPRYKIIEKRQSVAFWCNPISGHATLYWYQQILGQGPKLLIQFQNNGVVDDSQLPKDRFSAERLKGVDSTLKIQPAKLEDSAVYLCASSRTSGTDTQYFGPGTRLTVL.

The CDR3 here is CASSIETGQNQPQHF. The CDR3 nucleotides are TGTGCCAGTAGTATAGAGACAGGGCAAAATCAGCCCCAGCATTTT. V gene TRBV19 combines with J gene TRBJ1-5; TRBD1 matches 7 bases. This CDR3 region has 15 residues. Germline V lookup: CDR1 LNHDA, CDR2 SQIVND (reference sequence). With V trimmed by 0 bases and J by 4 bases, 3 bases remained unmatched.

The V and J genes are TRBV10-1 and TRBJ2-5, with D possibly TRBD2 on 5 matching bases. V lost 2 bases and J lost 7, with 11 bases in between. This CDR3 has 13 residues. CDR1 WNHNN and CDR2 SYGVQD come from the germline V gene (reference sequence). The CDR3 loop reads CASSEQAEGTQYF. The CDR3, as DNA: TGCGCCAGCAGTGAGCAAGCCGAGGGGACCCAGTACTTC.

This clone appeared a few times. Here the CDR3 DNA reads TGCGCCAGCAGCCGAGCGGAGAGCACCGGGGAGCTGTTTTTT. This gives the protein CASSRAESTGELFF. The chain recombines TRBV4-1 with TRBJ2-2; a weak D match, TRBD2 (5 bases). V lost 4 bases to trimming and J lost 4 bases, with 10 bases between them. CDR3 size: 14 residues. CDR1 is MGHRA and CDR2 is YSYEKL in the germline V gene.

The V and J genes are TRBV7-2 and TRBJ1-6; D is perhaps TRBD1 (5 bases). CDR3 length: 15 amino acids. The V gene's germline CDR1 is SGHTA and CDR2 FQGNSA. Trimming took 4 bases from V and 6 from J, leaving 13 bases between them. CDR3 sequence: CASSSGAQINSPLHF. In DNA form, the CDR3 reads TGTGCCAGCAGCTCTGGGGCCCAGATTAATTCACCCCTCCACTTT.

The CDR3 DNA sequence: TGTGCCAGCAGTTACTCCTTCGACAGGGGGAGCTATGGCTACACCTTC. Encoded protein: CASSYSFDRGSYGYTF. The chain combines TRBV6-5 with TRBJ1-2, with TRBD1 identical over 9 bases. Germline lookup yields CDR1 MNHEY and CDR2 SVGAGI. V trimming: 0 bases; J trimming: 4 bases; junction bases outside the gene matches: 6. This CDR3 contains 16 residues.

This rearrangement joins TRBV4-2 to TRBJ2-3; 15 nucleotides line up with TRBD2. The CDR3 sequence is 16 residues long. Losses at the gene ends were 4 bases for V and 4 bases for J; bases not matched to a gene: 3. Germline V gene data show CDR1 as LGHNA and CDR2 as YNFKEQ. The CDR3 DNA reads as TGTGCCAGCAGCCCCGGGACTAGCGGGAGGTCAGATACGCAGTATTTT. It translates to CASSPGTSGRSDTQYF.

The chain uses TRBV7-9 and TRBJ2-3; 14 bases agree with TRBD2. Germline trimming cut 4 bases from V and 1 base from J; bases unmatched to any gene: 7. This CDR3 contains 18 residues. Germline V gives CDR1 SEHNR, CDR2 FQNEAQ (reference sequence). This CDR3 reads CASSSQTSGGARTDTQYF. The CDR3 DNA is TGTGCCAGCAGCTCCCAGACTAGCGGGGGGGCTCGCACAGATACGCAGTATTTT.

The chain employs TRBV11-2 and TRBJ2-2, with 8 bases fitting TRBD1. V trimming: 5 bases; J trimming: 4 bases; junction bases outside the gene matches: 6. Looked up from germline, CDR1 is SGHAT and CDR2 is FQNNGV. The CDR3 extends over 15 amino acids. The CDR3 region has the DNA TGTGCCAGCAGCCAGACAGGGGCCGCCACCGGGGAGCTGTTTTTT. Amino acid sequence: CASSQTGAATGELFF.

The CDR3 sequence: CASRNRGNSNQPQHF. CDR3 bases: TGCGCCAGCAGAAACAGGGGAAACAGCAATCAGCCCCAGCATTTT. The chain links TRBV10-1 to TRBJ1-5, with 7 bases aligning to TRBD1. Trimming removed 6 bases from V and 1 base from J; junction bases left unmatched: 6. This CDR3 contains 15 residues. Germline V CDR1 and CDR2: WNHNN, SYGVQD (reference sequence).

The chain combines TRBV4-3 with TRBJ2-3; 8 nucleotides line up with TRBD2. The CDR3 is 15 amino acids. CDR1 and CDR2 from the germline V gene are LGHNA and YSLEER. V shed 0 bases, J shed 6 bases, and the junction held 5 bases outside the gene matches. The CDR3 DNA sequence: TGCGCCAGCAGCCAAGACGGGGGGGCCTTGGATACGCAGTATTTT. It specifies CASSQDGGALDTQYF.

The CDR3 reads CASSPGDYGYTF. CDR3 in DNA: TGTGCCAGCAGCCCCGGGGACTATGGCTACACCTTC. This rearrangement joins TRBV7-9 to TRBJ1-2; D is uncertain. Between the trimmed V and J ends, which lost 5 bases and 3 bases, there was a span of 7 bases. In germline, CDR1 is SEHNR, CDR2 FQNEAQ (reference sequence). CDR3 length: 12 amino acids.

V gene TRBV4-1 combines with J gene TRBJ2-7, with D possibly matching TRBD1 (5 bases). This CDR3 region has 15 residues. The ends were cut back, 0 bases at V and 3 bases at J, with 12 bases in the middle. From germline, CDR1 is MGHRA and CDR2 YSYEKL. CDR3 residues: CASSQEFLRGYEQYF. The CDR3 nucleotides are TGCGCCAGCAGCCAAGAGTTCCTAAGGGGCTACGAGCAGTACTTC.

The chain couples TRBV5-8 to TRBJ2-7; the D gene is possibly TRBD2 (5 bases). Trimming took off 0 bases at V and 7 bases at J, with 11 bases between the two ends. This CDR3 is 13 amino acids long. Germline-derived CDR1 and CDR2 are SGHTS and YDEGEE. In nucleotides, the CDR3 is TGTGCCAGCAGCTTGGGAGGAGGCATGGAGCAGTACTTC. Its protein product is CASSLGGGMEQYF.

This chain uses TRBV6-5 with TRBJ2-5; 9 bases line up with TRBD1. J was trimmed by 2 bases and V by 6 bases; bases with no gene match: 7. Germline assignment: CDR1 MNHEY and CDR2 SVGAGI. This CDR3 contains 15 residues. The CDR3 here is CASSRRDREQETQYF. The DNA of the CDR3 is TGTGCCAGCAGCCGCCGGGACAGGGAACAAGAGACCCAGTACTTC.

This chain connects TRBV5-1 to TRBJ2-7; TRBD1 matches 9 bases. J gave up 2 bases and V 0 bases, and 6 bases lay outside the gene matches. In germline, CDR1 is SGHRS, CDR2 YFSETQ. There are 16 residues in the CDR3. This CDR3 reads CASSLELRTGAYEQYF. The CDR3 nucleotides read TGCGCCAGCAGCTTGGAACTGCGGACAGGGGCCTACGAGCAGTACTTC.

The V and J genes are TRBV6-2 or TRBV6-3 and TRBJ1-5; 8 positions agree with TRBD1. With 5 bases clipped from V and 1 base from J, the junction kept 4 bases outside the gene matches. This CDR3 contains 15 residues. Germline V gene lookup returns CDR1 MNHEY and CDR2 SVGEGT. The CDR3 is CASSKDRASNQPQHF. The CDR3, as DNA: TGTGCCAGCAGTAAGGACAGGGCGAGCAATCAGCCCCAGCATTTT.

V gene TRBV10-3 combines with J gene TRBJ2-2; D is possibly TRBD1 (6 bases). The CDR3 is 14 residues long. Germline CDR1 ENHRY, CDR2 SYGVKD. V lost 8 bases and J lost 1, with 11 bases in between. Here the CDR3 DNA reads TGTGCCATCGGTAAGGGGGTGAACACCGGGGAGCTGTTTTTT. It specifies CAIGKGVNTGELFF.

The gene calls are TRBV10-3 and TRBJ2-3, with a possible D match to TRBD2 (6 bases). Germline V gene data show CDR1 as ENHRY and CDR2 as SYGVKD. V lost 7 bases and J 2 bases, leaving 13 bases between the germline ends. This CDR3 contains 14 residues. The CDR3 sequence: CAIKEGLTTDTQYF. The CDR3 DNA reads TGTGCCATCAAGGAGGGGCTTACCACAGATACGCAGTATTTT.

The rearrangement uses TRBV6-5 and TRBJ2-1, with D hard to call. The CDR3 covers 14 residues. V lost 7 bases and J 6 bases, leaving 16 bases between the germline ends. Germline CDR1 and CDR2: MNHEY and SVGAGI. The CDR3 nucleotides are TGTGCCAGCATCCCCCCCCTCTCAGGCAATGAGCAGTTCTTC. This codes for CASIPPLSGNEQFF.